These 14 T cell receptor beta chains originate from one sample sequenced in a study of technical replicates of blood from a few donors. Using immunoSEQ multiplex PCR, the repertoire was profiled, and TCRdb retains in-frame clones only, with some absent. The data contain some 80,000 clones, approximately 93% of them singletons. The sample comprised T cells isolated from PBMCs. The source of these receptors is a human donor in good health.

The V gene is TRBV15, the J gene TRBJ2-7; 12 nucleotides match TRBD2. The trim removed 2 bases at V and 0 bases at J, leaving 11 bases unmatched. Germline assignment: CDR1 LNHNV and CDR2 YYDKDF (reference sequence). The CDR3 has 19 amino acids. In DNA, the CDR3 is TGTGCCACCAGCAGACGTGGGACTAGCGGGCGTTCTTCCTCCTACGAGCAGTACTTC. Residues: CATSRRGTSGRSSSYEQYF.

This chain uses TRBV11-3 with TRBJ2-3; 8 nucleotides match TRBD2. The CDR3 consists of 15 residues. CDR1 and CDR2 from the germline V gene are SGHNT and YENEEA. The junction had 8 bases not matched to a gene; V was cut back by 5 bases and J by 4 bases. As DNA, the CDR3 is TGTGCCAGCAGCCCGGGAGGGGCTTTGGCAGATACGCAGTATTTT. It codes for CASSPGGALADTQYF.

The chain is built from TRBV29-1 and TRBJ2-2, with D possibly matching TRBD1 (5 bases). The CDR3 loop spans 14 amino acids. Trimming took 7 bases from V and 1 from J, leaving 13 bases between them. Germline-derived CDR1 and CDR2 are SQVTM and ANQGSEA. CDR3 DNA: TGCAGCGCATCGGTGCAGGGGAACACCGGGGAGCTGTTTTTT. Amino acid sequence: CSASVQGNTGELFF.

The rearrangement uses TRBV6-5 and TRBJ2-7; 12 nucleotides align to TRBD1. This CDR3 contains 15 residues. Germline V gives CDR1 MNHEY, CDR2 SVGAGI. Trimming at V came to 0 bases and at J to 4 bases, leaving 1 base not matched to a gene. The CDR3 DNA sequence: TGTGCCAGCAGTTACTCGGGACAGGGGGCTTACGAGCAGTACTTC. As protein: CASSYSGQGAYEQYF.

The V and J genes are TRBV7-2 and TRBJ2-7; D is undetermined. Trimming took off 5 bases at V and 0 bases at J, with 5 bases between the two ends. Looked up from germline, CDR1 is SGHTA and CDR2 is FQGNSA. This CDR3 spans 12 amino acids. As DNA, the CDR3 is TGTGCCAGCAGCCCTACCTCCTACGAGCAGTACTTC. It encodes CASSPTSYEQYF.

V usage is TRBV5-1 and J usage is TRBJ1-2; 7 bases match TRBD1. V lost 5 bases and J lost 3; bases outside the gene matches: 4. The CDR3 length is 13 residues. CDR1 and CDR2 from the germline V gene are SGHRS and YFSETQ. CDR3 sequence: CASRTTGDYGYTF. CDR3 nucleotides: TGCGCCAGCAGAACCACAGGGGACTATGGCTACACCTTC.

The V and J genes are TRBV27 and TRBJ2-7; D perhaps matches TRBD1 (6 bases). Trimming removed 9 bases at V and 4 bases at J, with 16 bases between. The CDR3 runs to 13 residues. Germline V gives CDR1 MNHEY, CDR2 SMNVEV (reference sequence). CDR3 nucleotides: TGTGCCAGTGCGCAGGGGCTAACTTACGAGCAGTACTTC. It translates to CASAQGLTYEQYF.

CDR3 region: CASNGAPSLDEQFF. Written as DNA, the CDR3 is TGTGCCAGTAACGGCGCCCCTAGTTTAGATGAGCAGTTCTTC. V is TRBV19 and J is TRBJ2-1, with D hard to call. Germline values: CDR1 LNHDA, CDR2 SQIVND (reference sequence). CDR3 length equals 14 residues. Trimming pared 7 bases from V and 8 bases from J, leaving 18 bases between.

The chain links TRBV29-1 to TRBJ1-2; 8 bases align to TRBD1. The CDR3 consists of 15 residues. Losses at the gene ends were 3 bases for V and 4 bases for J; bases not matched to a gene: 10. The germline V gene encodes CDR1 SQVTM and CDR2 ANQGSEA. The CDR3 reads CSVDELGTGFYGYTF. The CDR3 DNA reads TGCAGCGTTGATGAATTAGGGACAGGCTTCTATGGCTACACCTTC.

The rearrangement joins TRBV5-4 to TRBJ1-1, with TRBD1 identical over 9 bases. Germline V gene data show CDR1 as SGHNT and CDR2 as YYREEE (reference sequence). Losses at the gene ends were 5 bases for V and 2 bases for J; bases not matched to a gene: 13. The CDR3 contains 17 residues. CDR3 protein: CASSLGDRAPLNTEAFF. In DNA form, the CDR3 reads TGTGCCAGCAGTCTCGGGGACAGGGCCCCACTTAACACTGAAGCTTTCTTT.

The rearrangement links TRBV5-1 to TRBJ2-1; 7 bases are shared with TRBD2. Germline V gives CDR1 SGHRS, CDR2 YFSETQ. The CDR3 sequence is 14 residues long. Trimming at V came to 6 bases and at J to 5 bases, leaving 8 bases not matched to a gene. The CDR3 DNA is TGCGCCAGCACCTCTAGCGGAGCCAACAATGAGCAGTTCTTC. Protein sequence: CASTSSGANNEQFF.

The chain combines TRBV9 with TRBJ2-5; D is undetermined. CDR3 length: 12 amino acids. Germline loops: CDR1 SGDLS, CDR2 YYNGEE. The V and J ends lost 0 bases and 7 bases respectively, with 7 bases between them. This CDR3 reads CASSVDPGTQYF. DNA of the CDR3: TGTGCCAGCAGCGTAGACCCAGGGACCCAGTACTTC.

The chain links TRBV2 to TRBJ1-2; D perhaps matches TRBD1 (6 bases). Trimming took off 6 bases at V and 8 bases at J, with 16 bases between the two ends. The CDR3 is 13 amino acids. The germline V gene encodes CDR1 SNHLY and CDR2 FYNNEI. CDR3 sequence (DNA): TGTGCCAGCAGGAGGGGGGACTACCAGGGCTACACCTTC. Residues: CASRRGDYQGYTF.

The chain links TRBV5-1 to TRBJ2-3; no reliable D call. Germline assignment: CDR1 SGHRS and CDR2 YFSETQ. Trimming took off 1 base at V and 1 base at J, with 4 bases between the two ends. The CDR3 sequence is 13 residues long. CDR3 DNA sequence: TGCGCCAGCAGCTTGATCGGCACAGATACGCAGTATTTT. It yields the protein CASSLIGTDTQYF.